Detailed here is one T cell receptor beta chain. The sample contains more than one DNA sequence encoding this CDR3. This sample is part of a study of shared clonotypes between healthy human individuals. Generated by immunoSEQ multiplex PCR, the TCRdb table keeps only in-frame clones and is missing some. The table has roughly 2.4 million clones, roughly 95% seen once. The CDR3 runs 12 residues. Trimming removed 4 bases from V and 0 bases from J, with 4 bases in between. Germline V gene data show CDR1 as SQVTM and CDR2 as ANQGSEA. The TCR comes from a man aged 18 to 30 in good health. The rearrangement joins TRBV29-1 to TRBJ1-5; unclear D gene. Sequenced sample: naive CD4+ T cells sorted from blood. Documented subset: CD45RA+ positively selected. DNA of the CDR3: TGCAGCGTTGGAGCTAGCAATCAGCCCCAGCATTTT. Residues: CSVGASNQPQHF.